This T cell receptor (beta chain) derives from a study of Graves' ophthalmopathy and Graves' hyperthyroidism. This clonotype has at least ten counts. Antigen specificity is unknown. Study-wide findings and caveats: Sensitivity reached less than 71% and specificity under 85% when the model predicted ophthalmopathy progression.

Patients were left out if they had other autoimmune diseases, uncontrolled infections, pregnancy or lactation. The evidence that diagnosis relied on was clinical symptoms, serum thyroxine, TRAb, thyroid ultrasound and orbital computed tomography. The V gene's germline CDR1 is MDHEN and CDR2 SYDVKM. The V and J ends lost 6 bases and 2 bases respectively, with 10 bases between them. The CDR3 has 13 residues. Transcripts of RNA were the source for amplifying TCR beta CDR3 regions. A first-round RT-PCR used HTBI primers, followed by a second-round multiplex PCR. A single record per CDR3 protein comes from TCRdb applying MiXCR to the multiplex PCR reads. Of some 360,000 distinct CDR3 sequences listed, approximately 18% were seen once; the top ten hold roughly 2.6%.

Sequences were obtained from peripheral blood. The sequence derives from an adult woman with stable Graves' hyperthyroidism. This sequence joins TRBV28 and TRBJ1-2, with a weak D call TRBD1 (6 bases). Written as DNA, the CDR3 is TGTGCCAGCAGGACAGACAGGAACTATGGCTACACCTTC. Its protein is CASRTDRNYGYTF.